Following are 23 T cell receptor beta chains from one sample sequenced in a study of blood T cell repertoires in COVID-19. Data came from immunoSEQ multiplex PCR; TCRdb stores just in-frame clones and leaves some out. The sample lists 300,000 to 350,000 clones, over 70% seen once, with 5% in the top ten. The sequenced material came from PBMCs or T cells enriched from blood (not recorded which). Receptors were obtained from a young man who had recovered from COVID-19.

The chain recombines TRBV2 with TRBJ2-1; 9 bases map to TRBD2. CDR3 length equals 16 residues. V lost 6 bases to trimming and J lost 5 bases; unmatched junction nucleotides: 11. The germline V gene encodes CDR1 SNHLY and CDR2 FYNNEI. The CDR3 spells CASSGRWLAGHNEQFF. CDR3 sequence (DNA): TGTGCCAGCAGCGGGAGGTGGCTAGCGGGGCACAATGAGCAGTTCTTC.

The genes are TRBV20-1 and TRBJ2-1, with 7 bases fitting TRBD2. This CDR3 spans 14 amino acids. The junction had 7 bases not matched to a gene; V was cut back by 3 bases and J by 5 bases. CDR1 and CDR2 (germline): DFQATT, SNEGSKA (reference sequence). The DNA of the CDR3 is TGCAGTGCTAGTGAGGCAGCGGGGCACAATGAGCAGTTCTTC. Translating it yields CSASEAAGHNEQFF.

This chain uses TRBV2 with TRBJ2-7; the match to TRBD1 covers 8 bases. From germline, CDR1 is SNHLY and CDR2 FYNNEI. CDR3 length equals 16 residues. V trimming: 2 bases; J trimming: 1 base; junction bases outside the gene matches: 7. The CDR3, as DNA: TGTGCCAGCAGTGAAATTGAGTGGACAGGGTCCTACGAGCAGTACTTC. This encodes CASSEIEWTGSYEQYF.

V usage is TRBV19 and J usage is TRBJ1-1, with D perhaps TRBD1 (6 bases). Trimming cost V 3 bases and J 10 bases, with 12 bases left between them. The germline gives CDR1 LNHDA, CDR2 SQIVND (reference sequence). The CDR3 has 12 residues. The CDR3 DNA is TGTGCCAGTAGTATGGGGGCGGGCCTAGCTTTCTTT. Translated: CASSMGAGLAFF.

The rearrangement links TRBV28 to TRBJ2-2, with TRBD1 identical over 7 bases. V gave up 5 bases and J gave up 3 bases; unmatched junction bases: 15. This CDR3 region has 18 residues. Germline V gene data show CDR1 as MDHEN and CDR2 as SYDVKM. The CDR3 is CASSHPPDRDRYTGELFF. CDR3 DNA sequence: TGTGCCAGCAGTCACCCTCCTGATCGGGACAGATACACCGGGGAGCTGTTTTTT.

The chain links TRBV3-1 (or the pseudogene TRBV3-2) to TRBJ2-7, with TRBD2 matching over 12 bases. The CDR3 contains 15 residues. Per the germline V gene, CDR1 is LGHDT and CDR2 is YNNKEL (reference sequence). Unmatched junction bases numbered 2, after V lost 1 base and J lost 4 bases. The CDR3 loop is CASSQVLAGGYEQYF. CDR3 nucleotide sequence: TGTGCCAGCAGCCAAGTACTAGCGGGGGGTTACGAGCAGTACTTC.

The rearrangement links TRBV24-1 to TRBJ2-2, with 8 bases that match TRBD1. This CDR3 contains 15 residues. The germline CDR1 and CDR2 sequences are KGHDR and SFDVKD. Trimming at V came to 8 bases and at J to 3 bases, leaving 7 bases not matched to a gene. In nucleotides, the CDR3 is TGTGCCACCATCGCGACAGGGGAGGACACCGGGGAGCTGTTTTTT. It encodes CATIATGEDTGELFF.

The V call is TRBV7-3, the J call TRBJ2-3, with 7 bases matching TRBD2. The germline V gene has CDR1 SGHTA and CDR2 FQGTGA. V lost 2 bases and J lost 0; bases outside the gene matches: 5. CDR3 length: 16 residues. The CDR3 spells CASSLRGGGSTDTQYF. The CDR3 DNA reads TGTGCCAGCAGCTTACGGGGCGGGGGAAGCACAGATACGCAGTATTTT.

This sequence joins TRBV6-5 and TRBJ1-6; perhaps TRBD1 as D (5 bases). V was pared by 5 bases and J by 6 bases, with 11 bases between. From germline, CDR1 is MNHEY and CDR2 SVGAGI. This CDR3 contains 14 residues. The CDR3 bases are TGTGCCAGCAGTCCCCAGGGAACTAATTCACCCCTCCACTTT. Translated, it gives CASSPQGTNSPLHF.

The chain uses TRBV9 and TRBJ2-2; D perhaps matches TRBD1 (6 bases). The CDR3 is made up of 14 amino acids. V dropped 0 bases and J dropped 3 bases, with 6 bases sitting between them. Germline values: CDR1 SGDLS, CDR2 YYNGEE. CDR3 sequence reads: CASSVDRDTGELFF. The CDR3 coding sequence is TGTGCCAGCAGCGTAGACAGGGACACCGGGGAGCTGTTTTTT.

In its sample, this clone was seen once. The V call is TRBV5-1, the J call TRBJ2-5; D ambiguous. The CDR3 extends over 14 amino acids. V lost 0 bases and J 3 bases, leaving 9 bases between the germline ends. Germline V lookup: CDR1 SGHRS, CDR2 YFSETQ. The CDR3 reads CASSLDYHKETQYF. CDR3 DNA: TGCGCCAGCAGCTTGGATTACCACAAAGAGACCCAGTACTTC.

The rearrangement joins TRBV27 to TRBJ2-3, with 9 bases fitting TRBD1. CDR3 length equals 14 residues. J gave up 6 bases and V 5 bases, and 6 bases lay outside the gene matches. Per the germline V gene, CDR1 is MNHEY and CDR2 is SMNVEV (reference sequence). The CDR3 DNA follows: TGTGCCAGCAGTGTGACAGGGGGTTTGGATACGCAGTATTTT. It codes for CASSVTGGLDTQYF.

The chain recombines TRBV28 with TRBJ1-5, with D unclear. This CDR3 is 15 amino acids long. Looked up from germline, CDR1 is MDHEN and CDR2 is SYDVKM. Trimming stripped 5 bases from V and 6 bases from J, with 17 bases between. The CDR3 protein is CASSPMAGIGQPQHF. CDR3 sequence (DNA): TGTGCCAGCAGTCCCATGGCGGGGATAGGTCAGCCCCAGCATTTT.

The chain joins TRBV5-6 to TRBJ1-4; no clear D gene. The length of the CDR3 is 13 residues. Trimming stripped 3 bases from V and 1 base from J, with 4 bases between. Looked up from germline, CDR1 is SGHDT and CDR2 is YYEEEE. The CDR3 coding sequence is TGTGCCAGCAGCTCCATAACTAATGAAAAACTGTTTTTT. The encoded protein is CASSSITNEKLFF.

This clone was seen a few times. The J gene is TRBJ2-7, the V gene TRBV30; D may be TRBD1 (5 bases). The V end was cut by 4 bases, the J end by 2 bases, with 12 bases between. There are 13 residues in the CDR3. Germline assignment: CDR1 GTSNPN and CDR2 SVGIG (reference sequence). CDR3 DNA: TGTGCCTGGAAAAATTCAGGGCCCTACGAGCAGTACTTC. It specifies CAWKNSGPYEQYF.

The gene calls are TRBV24-1 and TRBJ2-3; 9 nucleotides align to TRBD1. Trimming removed 7 bases from V and 9 bases from J; junction bases left unmatched: 4. Germline assignment: CDR1 KGHDR and CDR2 SFDVKD. The CDR3 has 12 amino acids. CDR3 region: CATSPGTGTQYF. The CDR3 DNA sequence: TGTGCCACCAGCCCCGGGACAGGGACGCAGTATTTT.

J is TRBJ2-1 and V is TRBV5-1, with 7 bases aligning to TRBD1. V shed 1 base, J shed 3 bases, and the junction held 4 bases outside the gene matches. CDR1 and CDR2 from the germline V gene are SGHRS and YFSETQ. The CDR3 extends over 15 amino acids. CDR3: CASSLIAGGYNEQFF. Written as DNA, the CDR3 is TGCGCCAGCAGCTTGATAGCAGGGGGCTACAATGAGCAGTTCTTC.

The chain joins TRBV10-2 to TRBJ1-4, with 10 positions matching TRBD1. CDR1 and CDR2 from the germline V gene are WSHSY and SAAADI. V was pared by 6 bases and J by 8 bases, with 0 bases of the junction left unmatched. The CDR3 covers 12 residues. The CDR3 protein is CASRDRGEKLFF. DNA of the CDR3: TGCGCCAGCAGGGACAGGGGGGAAAAACTGTTTTTT.

This clone was recorded a few times. The chain couples TRBV29-1 to TRBJ1-3; the D gene is possibly TRBD1 (6 bases). The CDR3 has 18 residues. From germline, CDR1 is SQVTM and CDR2 ANQGSEA. Trimming took off 3 bases at V and 0 bases at J, with 21 bases between the two ends. CDR3 nucleotide sequence: TGCAGCGTTGAGGGGCCACACAGGGACATTAGCTCTGGAAACACCATATATTTT. As protein: CSVEGPHRDISSGNTIYF.

V usage is TRBV27 and J usage is TRBJ1-5; 7 bases fit TRBD1. The V segment lost 6 bases and the J segment 6 bases; nucleotides outside the gene matches: 8. This CDR3 has 14 residues. Germline V lookup: CDR1 MNHEY, CDR2 SMNVEV (reference sequence). CDR3 nucleotide sequence: TGTGCCAGCAGCTATACAGGGGAGGTTCAGCCCCAGCATTTT. This gives the protein CASSYTGEVQPQHF.

The chain links TRBV12-3 or TRBV12-4 to TRBJ2-1, with 8 bases fitting TRBD2. Germline trimming cut 4 bases from V and 10 bases from J; bases unmatched to any gene: 6. CDR3 length: 13 residues. The chain's CDR3 is CASSSGGAREQFF. CDR3 in DNA: TGTGCCAGCAGTTCCGGGGGGGCTCGCGAGCAGTTCTTC.

Turning to this clone: The sample holds other DNA sequences that translate to the same CDR3. V is TRBV18 and J is TRBJ1-1; D call uncertain. Trimming removed 2 bases at V and 0 bases at J, with 4 bases between. The CDR3 sequence is 13 residues long. Germline V gene data show CDR1 as KGHSH and CDR2 as LQKENI. DNA for the CDR3: TGTGCCAGCTCACCATCCGTGAACACTGAAGCTTTCTTT. It specifies CASSPSVNTEAFF.

The J gene is TRBJ1-1, the V gene TRBV18, with a possible D match to TRBD1 (6 bases). The ends were cut back, 1 base at V and 4 bases at J, with 10 bases in the middle. This CDR3 has 14 amino acids. Germline V gene sequence: CDR1 KGHSH, CDR2 LQKENI. The CDR3 DNA is TGTGCCAGCTCACCACAGGGGGATGGCACTGAAGCTTTCTTT. Protein product: CASSPQGDGTEAFF. Looking up the rest from reference TRBV18 and TRBJ1-1 gives the full variable domain: NAGVMQNPRHLVRRRGQEARLRCSPMKGHSHVYWYRQLPEEGLKFMVYLQKENIIDESGMPKERFSAEFPKEGPSILRIQQVVRGDSAAYFCASSPQGDGTEAFFGQGTRLTVV.